The 20 T cell receptor beta chains below were found in one sample sequenced in a study of CD8 T cells in ankylosing spondylitis. TCRdb itself ran the 5' RACE reads through MiXCR, one entry per CDR3 protein. This sample yields roughly 230,000 distinct CDR3 sequences, of which under 8.5% are seen a single time; roughly 5% belongs to the top ten. Sequencing input: blood, either unsorted or a sorted T cell fraction (not recorded which). The receptors come from a female donor with ankylosing spondylitis or in good health (not recorded which).

This clonotype was picked up many times. V gene TRBV29-1 combines with J gene TRBJ2-1; 9 positions agree with TRBD2. The CDR3 runs 17 residues. Per the germline V gene, CDR1 is SQVTM and CDR2 is ANQGSEA. The junction had 13 bases not matched to a gene; V was cut back by 6 bases and J by 1 base. The CDR3 sequence: CSVEPAAGGASYNEQFF. CDR3 DNA sequence: TGCAGCGTGGAGCCGGCAGCGGGAGGAGCATCCTACAATGAGCAGTTCTTC.

This clonotype was picked up many times. The chain employs TRBV5-5 and TRBJ2-2; D unresolved. Deletions cut 0 bases from V and 4 bases from J, with 7 bases between. The germline gives CDR1 SGHKS, CDR2 YYEKEE (reference sequence). CDR3 size: 14 residues. This CDR3 reads CASSLEPGTGELFF. The CDR3 nucleotides read TGTGCCAGCAGCTTGGAACCAGGCACCGGGGAGCTGTTTTTT.

This clonotype was recorded at least ten times. The chain joins TRBV6-1 to TRBJ2-1, with D tentatively TRBD2 (6 bases). Germline V gene lookup returns CDR1 MNHNS and CDR2 SASEGT. The CDR3 has 16 amino acids. V shed 1 base and J shed 5 bases, with 15 bases lying between them. Here the CDR3 DNA reads TGTGCCAGCAGTGAAGTCGGGGGAGAGCCAGACAATGAGCAGTTCTTC. This codes for CASSEVGGEPDNEQFF.

This clonotype was counted a few times. The J gene is TRBJ2-1, the V gene TRBV12-3 or TRBV12-4, with D tentatively TRBD1 or TRBD2 (6 bases each). The V end lost 3 bases, the J end lost 3 bases, and 18 bases lay between the germline ends. The CDR3 has 17 residues. The CDR3 loop reads CASSFGGRKGDYNEQFF. DNA of the CDR3: TGTGCCAGCAGTTTTGGGGGGCGGAAAGGCGACTACAATGAGCAGTTCTTC.

This clonotype appeared many times. The genes are TRBV30 and TRBJ2-3; 8 bases are shared with TRBD2. The CDR3 contains 17 residues. CDR1 and CDR2 (germline): GTSNPN, SVGIG (reference sequence). V shed 0 bases and J 2 bases; nucleotides not matched to a gene: 10. Here the CDR3 reads CAWSVTSGVRATDTQYF. CDR3 sequence (DNA): TGTGCCTGGAGTGTTACTAGCGGAGTCAGGGCCACAGATACGCAGTATTTT.

At least ten counts were recorded for this clonotype. The chain couples TRBV27 to TRBJ2-1, with 7 positions matching TRBD2. CDR3 length: 12 amino acids. The V and J ends lost 6 bases and 9 bases, in that order; junction bases with no gene match: 5. From germline, CDR1 is MNHEY and CDR2 SMNVEV (reference sequence). CDR3 coding DNA: TGTGCCAGCAGCCGGACTAGAAGTGAGCAGTTCTTC. Encoded protein: CASSRTRSEQFF.

This clonotype was recorded many times. V and J are TRBV6-5 and TRBJ2-1; 9 nucleotides match TRBD1. The CDR3 has 15 amino acids. V trimming: 4 bases; J trimming: 7 bases; junction bases outside the gene matches: 8. Germline V gene lookup returns CDR1 MNHEY and CDR2 SVGAGI. The CDR3 sequence is CASSSVDRGYNEQFF. CDR3 in DNA: TGTGCCAGCAGTTCAGTGGACAGGGGCTATAATGAGCAGTTCTTC.

This clonotype was counted ten times or more. The V gene is TRBV27, the J gene TRBJ2-1, with a tentative D call TRBD2 (6 bases). Germline V CDR1 and CDR2: MNHEY, SMNVEV (reference sequence). Trimming removed 7 bases from V and 8 bases from J, with 21 bases in between. This CDR3 comprises 15 residues. The CDR3 is CASTLSAGRKHEQFF. As DNA, the CDR3 is TGTGCCAGCACCCTGTCCGCAGGGAGGAAGCATGAGCAGTTCTTC.

This clonotype was counted ten times or more. This chain connects TRBV12-3 or TRBV12-4 to TRBJ2-7; D remains ambiguous. The CDR3 has 15 amino acids. The V end lost 8 bases, the J end lost 3 bases, and 20 bases lay between the germline ends. CDR3 nucleotides: TGTGCCAGCGGTGCGGCGACCTACCTTATCTACGAGCAGTACTTC. Its protein is CASGAATYLIYEQYF.

This clonotype showed up many times. The V call is TRBV7-8, the J call TRBJ2-7; a weak D match, TRBD2 (5 bases). V lost 5 bases and J lost 6, with 17 bases in between. The CDR3 is 14 residues long. Germline V gene sequence: CDR1 SGHVS, CDR2 FQNEAQ. This CDR3 reads CASSPLGGSAEQYF. In DNA form, the CDR3 reads TGTGCCAGCAGCCCGCTTGGAGGATCTGCCGAGCAGTACTTC. The full variable domain, in which reference TRBV7-8 and TRBJ2-7 provide the parts outside the CDR3, is GAGVSQSPRYKVAKRGQDVALRCDPISGHVSLFWYQQALGQGPEFLTYFQNEAQLDKSGLPSDRFFAERPEGSVSTLKIQRTQQEDSAVYLCASSPLGGSAEQYFGPGTRLTVT.

In its sample, this clonotype was seen many times. V usage is TRBV12-3 or TRBV12-4 and J usage is TRBJ1-5; the D is unclear. V gave up 6 bases and J gave up 0 bases, with 12 bases separating them. The CDR3 is made up of 15 amino acids. The CDR3 DNA is TGTGCCAGCAGCCGAACCCGTAATAGCAATCAGCCCCAGCATTTT. Its protein product is CASSRTRNSNQPQHF.

The table lists this clonotype with a few counts. The chain employs TRBV7-2 and TRBJ2-1, with D possibly matching TRBD2 (5 bases). There are 15 residues in the CDR3. V was clipped by 1 base and J by 4 bases, with 11 bases between them. Germline values: CDR1 SGHTA, CDR2 FQGNSA. CDR3 sequence reads: CASSLELGNYNEQFF. In DNA, the CDR3 is TGTGCCAGCAGCTTAGAACTAGGAAATTACAATGAGCAGTTCTTC.

In its sample, this clonotype was seen many times. The J gene is TRBJ2-1, the V gene TRBV7-2; D is perhaps TRBD2 (5 bases). V gave up 3 bases and J gave up 8 bases, with 17 bases separating them. The CDR3 is 15 residues long. Germline lookup yields CDR1 SGHTA and CDR2 FQGNSA. This chain's CDR3 is CASSFFGPGLDEQFF. Here the CDR3 DNA reads TGTGCCAGCAGCTTTTTTGGACCGGGGTTAGATGAGCAGTTCTTC.

The table lists this clonotype with a few counts. J is TRBJ1-2 and V is TRBV29-1, with D unclear. The germline V gene encodes CDR1 SQVTM and CDR2 ANQGSEA. V shed 3 bases and J shed 6 bases, with 8 bases lying between them. The CDR3 has 11 residues. The CDR3 nucleotides are TGCAGCGTTGATTTGGGGAATGGCTACACCTTC. The encoded protein is CSVDLGNGYTF.

This clonotype was recorded at least ten times. The CDR3 DNA is TGTGCCAGCAGCTTATATATGGATAGTGCTGAAGCTTTCTTT. Protein product: CASSLYMDSAEAFF. V usage is TRBV7-6 and J usage is TRBJ1-1, with D uncertain. From germline, CDR1 is SGHVS and CDR2 FNYEAQ. This CDR3 contains 14 residues. The V end lost 2 bases, the J end lost 6 bases, and 13 bases lay between the germline ends.

The rearrangement uses TRBV11-2 and TRBJ2-3, with 8 bases aligning to TRBD1. V lost 1 base to trimming and J lost 5 bases; unmatched junction nucleotides: 14. This CDR3 contains 18 residues. The germline V gene encodes CDR1 SGHAT and CDR2 FQNNGV. The CDR3 nucleotides are TGTGCCAGCAGCTTAGGAACCCCGGAAGGACAGGGAAGAGATACGCAGTATTTT. This encodes CASSLGTPEGQGRDTQYF.

Ten or more counts support this clonotype. The chain uses TRBV7-2 and TRBJ2-1; D gene unclear. Deletions cut 2 bases from V and 9 bases from J, with 17 bases between. This CDR3 has 15 amino acids. Germline V CDR1 and CDR2: SGHTA, FQGNSA. The CDR3 sequence: CASSLTWGMRGEQFF. CDR3 DNA sequence: TGTGCCAGCAGCTTAACTTGGGGAATGAGAGGTGAGCAGTTCTTC.

Many counts were recorded for this clonotype. The chain employs TRBV28 and TRBJ2-1; D may be TRBD1 (5 bases). This CDR3 is 14 amino acids long. Germline CDR1 and CDR2: MDHEN and SYDVKM. Trimming pared 3 bases from V and 2 bases from J, leaving 8 bases between. CDR3 DNA sequence: TGTGCCAGCAGTTTGGCAGGGACCTACAATGAGCAGTTCTTC. The encoded protein is CASSLAGTYNEQFF.

This clonotype was seen only once. At one boundary the junction diverges from the germline segment, which might be a read error. The chain joins TRBV29-1 to TRBJ2-1; 13 nucleotides match TRBD2. The CDR3 consists of 22 residues. The germline V gene has CDR1 SQVTM and CDR2 ANQGSEA. CDR3 nucleotide sequence: TGCAGCGTTGAAAGTAGACTAGCGGGAGGCCCCATCGATTCGAGCTCCAACAATGAGCAGTTCTTC. Translating gives CSVESRLAGGPIDSSSNNEQFF.

This clonotype appeared many times. The chain is built from TRBV20-1 and TRBJ1-1; D is ambiguous. V lost 6 bases and J 4 bases, leaving 9 bases between the germline ends. Germline V gene data show CDR1 as DFQATT and CDR2 as SNEGSKA (reference sequence). This CDR3 has 11 residues. The CDR3 DNA follows: TGCAGTGCCAAAAAGAGCACTGAAGCTTTCTTT. It translates to CSAKKSTEAFF.